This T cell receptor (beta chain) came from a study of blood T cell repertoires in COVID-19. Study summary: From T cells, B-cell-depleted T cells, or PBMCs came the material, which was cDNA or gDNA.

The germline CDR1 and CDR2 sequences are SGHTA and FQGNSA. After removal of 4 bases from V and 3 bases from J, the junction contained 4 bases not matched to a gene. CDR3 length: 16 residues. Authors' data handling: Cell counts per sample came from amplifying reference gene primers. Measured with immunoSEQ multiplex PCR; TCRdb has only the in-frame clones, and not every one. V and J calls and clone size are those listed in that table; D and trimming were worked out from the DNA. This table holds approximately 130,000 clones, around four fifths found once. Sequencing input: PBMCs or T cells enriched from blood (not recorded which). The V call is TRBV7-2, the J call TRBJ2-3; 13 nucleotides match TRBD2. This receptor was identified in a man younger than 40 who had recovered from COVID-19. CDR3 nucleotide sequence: TGTGCCAGCAGCTCCAGGACTAGCGGGAGTACAGATACGCAGTATTTT. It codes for CASSSRTSGSTDTQYF.